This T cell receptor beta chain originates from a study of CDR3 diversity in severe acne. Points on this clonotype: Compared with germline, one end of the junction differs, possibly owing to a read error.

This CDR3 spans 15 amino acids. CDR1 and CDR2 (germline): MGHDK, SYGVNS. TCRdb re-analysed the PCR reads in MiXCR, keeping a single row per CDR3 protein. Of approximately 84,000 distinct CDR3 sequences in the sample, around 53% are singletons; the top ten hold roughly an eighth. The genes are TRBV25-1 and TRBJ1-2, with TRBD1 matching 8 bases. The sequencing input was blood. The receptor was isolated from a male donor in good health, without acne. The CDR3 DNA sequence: TGTGCCAGCAGCTTGACAGGGGCTGCCAACTATGGCTACGCCTTC. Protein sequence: CASSLTGAANYGYAF.